This entry lists 7 T cell receptor beta chains sequenced from one sample in a study of STAT5B mutations in CD4+ large granular lymphocyte leukemia. This table comes from immunoSEQ multiplex PCR, and its TCRdb copy is limited to in-frame clones, with some not included. The sample consists of about 22,000 clones, roughly 87% of them appearing once. The specimen was CD4+ T cells from blood buffy coats. All receptors derive from a human donor in good health.

This clone has a single count. This chain uses TRBV5-1 with TRBJ2-1; D is unclear. V was cut by 4 bases and J by 7 bases, with 15 bases left in between. CDR1 is SGHRS, CDR2 YFSETQ, per germline. The length of the CDR3 is 14 residues. CDR3 loop: CASSSISDGNEQFF. The CDR3 DNA is TGCGCCAGCAGCAGTATCTCGGACGGGAATGAGCAGTTCTTC.

The CDR3 DNA sequence: TGTGCCAGCAGCTACAGGGGCCTCACCGAGACCAAAAACATTCAGTACTTC. Translating gives CASSYRGLTETKNIQYF. This chain joins TRBV7-8 and TRBJ2-4, with TRBD1 matching over 7 bases. Germline lookup yields CDR1 SGHVS and CDR2 FQNEAQ. V shed 4 bases and J 2 bases; nucleotides not matched to a gene: 11. The CDR3 sequence is 17 residues long.

As for this clone: At the DNA level, this CDR3 is encoded by other sequences in the same sample as well. The chain employs TRBV28 and TRBJ2-6; either TRBD1 or TRBD2 may supply D (5 bases each). This CDR3 is built from 15 residues. V was trimmed by 6 bases and J by 0 bases, leaving 9 bases between them. The germline V gene encodes CDR1 MDHEN and CDR2 SYDVKM. The CDR3 bases are TGTGCCAGCAGCCCTGGGGGCTCTGGGGCCAACGTCCTGACTTTC. This gives the protein CASSPGGSGANVLTF.

The V call is TRBV30, the J call TRBJ2-2, with 10 bases matching TRBD1. This CDR3 has 14 residues. The germline gives CDR1 GTSNPN, CDR2 SVGIG (reference sequence). Germline trimming cut 0 bases from V and 6 bases from J; bases unmatched to any gene: 1. The CDR3 nucleotides are TGTGCCTGGAGTGTAGGACAGGGGGCCGGGGAGCTGTTTTTT. This translates into CAWSVGQGAGELFF. The variable domain in full, completed from reference TRBV30 and TRBJ2-2, reads SQTIHQWPATLVQPVGSPLSLECTVEGTSNPNLYWYRQAAGRGLQLLFYSVGIGQISSEVPQNLSASRPQDRQFILSSKKLLLSDSGFYLCAWSVGQGAGELFFGEGSRLTVL.

As for this clone: The same CDR3 can be traced to other DNA sequences in this sample. The CDR3 region has the DNA TGTGCCAGCAGCTTAGACGAGCTAGGCGGCTACACCTTC. This codes for CASSLDELGGYTF. V and J are TRBV7-9 and TRBJ1-2; unclear D gene. Germline V gene data show CDR1 as SEHNR and CDR2 as FQNEAQ (reference sequence). This CDR3 is 13 amino acids long. Trimming shortened V by 1 base and J by 8 bases, and 11 bases separated the two germline ends.

This clone was observed a single time. J is TRBJ2-1 and V is TRBV13; a possible D gene is TRBD1 (6 bases). V was shortened by 5 bases and J by 7 bases, with 24 bases between the two germline ends. The germline V gene has CDR1 PRHDT and CDR2 FYEKMQ (reference sequence). The CDR3 sequence is 17 residues long. CDR3 region: CASSAELRGVLSNEQFF. The CDR3 DNA reads as TGTGCCAGCAGCGCGGAGCTCAGGGGCGTTCTTTCGAATGAGCAGTTCTTC.

The chain couples TRBV7-9 to TRBJ2-5; 9 nucleotides match TRBD2. V trimming: 6 bases; J trimming: 4 bases; junction bases outside the gene matches: 6. CDR3 length: 14 residues. Germline CDR1 SEHNR, CDR2 FQNEAQ (reference sequence). DNA of the CDR3: TGTGCCAGCAGGGCTACAGCGGGAGGAGAGACCCAGTACTTC. Protein sequence: CASRATAGGETQYF.